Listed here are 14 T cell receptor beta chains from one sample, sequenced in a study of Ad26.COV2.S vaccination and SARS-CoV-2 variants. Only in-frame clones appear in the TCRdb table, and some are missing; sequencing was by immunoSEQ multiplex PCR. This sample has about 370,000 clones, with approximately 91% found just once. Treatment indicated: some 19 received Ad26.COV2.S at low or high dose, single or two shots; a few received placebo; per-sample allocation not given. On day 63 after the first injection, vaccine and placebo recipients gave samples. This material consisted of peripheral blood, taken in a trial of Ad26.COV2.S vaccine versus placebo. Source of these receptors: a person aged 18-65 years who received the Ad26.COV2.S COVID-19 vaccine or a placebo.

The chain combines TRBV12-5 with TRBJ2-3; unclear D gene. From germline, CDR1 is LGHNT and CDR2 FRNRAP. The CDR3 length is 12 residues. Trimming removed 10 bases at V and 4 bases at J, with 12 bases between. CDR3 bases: TGTGCTATATTAGGTGAGGCAGATACGCAGTATTTT. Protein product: CAILGEADTQYF.

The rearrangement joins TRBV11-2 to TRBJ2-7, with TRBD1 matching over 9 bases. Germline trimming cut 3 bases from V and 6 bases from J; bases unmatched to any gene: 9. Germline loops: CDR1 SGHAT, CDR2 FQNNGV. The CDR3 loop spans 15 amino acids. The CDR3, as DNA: TGTGCCAGCAGCTTCTTCGGGACAGGGAATCCCGAGCAGTACTTC. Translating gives CASSFFGTGNPEQYF.

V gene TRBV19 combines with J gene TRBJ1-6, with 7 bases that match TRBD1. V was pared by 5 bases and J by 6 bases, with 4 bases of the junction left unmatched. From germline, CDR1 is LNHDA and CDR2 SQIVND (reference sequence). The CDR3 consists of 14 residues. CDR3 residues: CASSLQGGNSPLHF. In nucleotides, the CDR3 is TGTGCCAGTAGTCTGCAGGGGGGTAATTCACCCCTCCACTTT.

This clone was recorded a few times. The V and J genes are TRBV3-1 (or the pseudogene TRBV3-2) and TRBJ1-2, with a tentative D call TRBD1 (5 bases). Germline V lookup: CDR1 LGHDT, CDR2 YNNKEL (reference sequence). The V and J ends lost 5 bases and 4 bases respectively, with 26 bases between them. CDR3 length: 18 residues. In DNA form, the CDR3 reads TGTGCCAGCAGCAAAAGATATACAGGAGCAGGGAATCTCTATGGCTACACCTTC. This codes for CASSKRYTGAGNLYGYTF.

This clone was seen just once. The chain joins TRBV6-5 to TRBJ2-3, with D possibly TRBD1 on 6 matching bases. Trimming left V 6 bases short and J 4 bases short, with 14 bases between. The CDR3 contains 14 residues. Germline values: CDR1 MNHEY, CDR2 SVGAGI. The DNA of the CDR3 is TGTGCCAGCAGAACAGGGTTGGGGGCAGATACGCAGTATTTT. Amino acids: CASRTGLGADTQYF.

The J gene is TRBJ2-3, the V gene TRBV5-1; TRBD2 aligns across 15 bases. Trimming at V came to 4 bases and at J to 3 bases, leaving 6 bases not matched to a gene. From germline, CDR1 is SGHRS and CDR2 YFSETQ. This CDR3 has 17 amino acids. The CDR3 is CASSAGLAGGRTDTQYF. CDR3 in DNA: TGCGCCAGCAGCGCGGGACTAGCGGGGGGCAGGACAGATACGCAGTATTTT. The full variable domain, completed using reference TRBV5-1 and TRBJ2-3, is KAGVTQTPRYLIKTRGQQVTLSCSPISGHRSVSWYQQTPGQGLQFLFEYFSETQRNKGNFPGRFSGRQFSNSRSEMNVSTLELGDSALYLCASSAGLAGGRTDTQYFGPGTRLTVL.

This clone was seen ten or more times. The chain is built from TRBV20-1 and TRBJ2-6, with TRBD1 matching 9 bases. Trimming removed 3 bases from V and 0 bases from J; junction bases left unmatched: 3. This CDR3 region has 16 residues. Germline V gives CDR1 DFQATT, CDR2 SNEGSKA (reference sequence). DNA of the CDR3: TGCAGTGCTAGTGGGACAGGGATCTCTGGGGCCAACGTCCTGACTTTC. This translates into CSASGTGISGANVLTF.

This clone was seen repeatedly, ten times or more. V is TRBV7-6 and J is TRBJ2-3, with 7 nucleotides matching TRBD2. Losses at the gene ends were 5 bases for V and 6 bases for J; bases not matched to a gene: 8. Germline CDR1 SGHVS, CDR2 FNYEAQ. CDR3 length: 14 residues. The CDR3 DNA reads TGTGCCAGCAGCCCGCCGCGGGGGAGGGATACGCAGTATTTT. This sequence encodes CASSPPRGRDTQYF.

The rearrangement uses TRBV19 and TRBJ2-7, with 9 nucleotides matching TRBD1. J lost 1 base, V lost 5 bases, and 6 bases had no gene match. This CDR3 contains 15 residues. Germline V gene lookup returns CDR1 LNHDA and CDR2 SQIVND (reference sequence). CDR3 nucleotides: TGTGCCAGTAGTCGCCAGGGACAGGGATCCTACGAGCAGTACTTC. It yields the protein CASSRQGQGSYEQYF.

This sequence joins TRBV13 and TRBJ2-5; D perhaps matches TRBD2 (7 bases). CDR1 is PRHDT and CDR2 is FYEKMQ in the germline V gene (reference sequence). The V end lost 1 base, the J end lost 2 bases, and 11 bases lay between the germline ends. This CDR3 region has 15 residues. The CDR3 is CASSLAGGPQETQYF. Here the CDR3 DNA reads TGTGCCAGCAGCTTAGCGGGGGGCCCACAAGAGACCCAGTACTTC. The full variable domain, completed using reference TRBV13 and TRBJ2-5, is AAGVIQSPRHLIKEKRETATLKCYPIPRHDTVYWYQQGPGQDPQFLISFYEKMQSDKGSIPDRFSAQQFSDYHSELNMSSLELGDSALYFCASSLAGGPQETQYFGPGTRLLVL.

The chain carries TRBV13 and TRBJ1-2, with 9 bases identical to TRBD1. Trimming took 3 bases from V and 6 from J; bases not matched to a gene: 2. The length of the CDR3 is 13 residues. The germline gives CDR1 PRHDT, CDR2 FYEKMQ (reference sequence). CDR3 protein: CASSFRDRDGYTF. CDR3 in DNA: TGTGCCAGCAGCTTCCGGGACAGGGATGGCTACACCTTC.

The CDR3 protein is CASSYLGTSEYEQYF. DNA of the CDR3: TGTGCCAGCAGTTACCTGGGGACTAGCGAGTACGAGCAGTACTTC. This chain uses TRBV6-2 or TRBV6-3 with TRBJ2-7, with 10 nucleotides matching TRBD2. J gave up 4 bases and V 2 bases, and 5 bases lay outside the gene matches. The CDR3 is 15 residues long. The germline CDR1 and CDR2 sequences are MNHEY and SVGEGT.

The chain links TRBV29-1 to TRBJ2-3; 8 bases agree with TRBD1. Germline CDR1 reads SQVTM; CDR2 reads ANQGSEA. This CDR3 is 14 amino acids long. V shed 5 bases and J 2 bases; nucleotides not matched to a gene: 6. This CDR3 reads CSVSQGDPTDTQYF. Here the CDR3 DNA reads TGCAGCGTTTCACAGGGGGATCCCACAGATACGCAGTATTTT.

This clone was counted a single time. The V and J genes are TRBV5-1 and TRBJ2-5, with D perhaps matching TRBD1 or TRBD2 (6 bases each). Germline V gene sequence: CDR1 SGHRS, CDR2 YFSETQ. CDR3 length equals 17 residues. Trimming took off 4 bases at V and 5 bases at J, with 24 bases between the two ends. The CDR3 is CASSRGHVRGGLETQYF. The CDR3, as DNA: TGCGCCAGCAGCCGGGGGCACGTAAGGGGAGGTTTGGAGACCCAGTACTTC.